This T cell receptor (beta chain) is from a study of T cell responses to AZD1222 COVID-19 vaccine. CDR1 is SNHLY and CDR2 is FYNNEI in the germline V gene. Trimming cost V 11 bases and J 0 bases, with 17 bases left between them. This CDR3 is built from 16 residues. Profiled with immunoSEQ multiplex PCR; TCRdb holds only in-frame clones, not every one. The table lists 130,000 to 150,000 clones, around 83% of them singletons. The chain combines TRBV2 with TRBJ2-6, with no clear D. The sequencing used peripheral blood, collected 28 days after the second AZD1222 dose. The receptor was derived from an adult who received the AZD1222 COVID-19 vaccine. CDR3 DNA sequence: TGTGCCCGACTGCTGCCGCGTCTCTCTGGGGCCAACGTCCTGACTTTC. Its protein is CARLLPRLSGANVLTF.